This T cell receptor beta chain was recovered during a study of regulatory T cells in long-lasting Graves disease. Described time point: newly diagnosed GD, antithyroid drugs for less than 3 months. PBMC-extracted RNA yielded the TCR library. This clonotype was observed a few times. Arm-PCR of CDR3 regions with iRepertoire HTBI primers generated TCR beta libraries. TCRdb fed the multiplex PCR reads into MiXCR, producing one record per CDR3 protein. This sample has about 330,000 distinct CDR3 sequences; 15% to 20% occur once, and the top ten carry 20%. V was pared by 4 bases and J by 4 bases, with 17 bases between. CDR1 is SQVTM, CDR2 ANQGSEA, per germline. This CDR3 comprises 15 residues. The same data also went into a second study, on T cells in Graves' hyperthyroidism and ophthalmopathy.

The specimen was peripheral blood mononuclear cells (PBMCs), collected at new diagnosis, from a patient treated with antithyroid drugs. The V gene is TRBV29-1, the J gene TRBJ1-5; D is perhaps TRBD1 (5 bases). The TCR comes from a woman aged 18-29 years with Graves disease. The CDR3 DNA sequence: TGCAGCGTTGGACCGGGTCCGGGGACTAATCAGCCCCAGCATTTT. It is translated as CSVGPGPGTNQPQHF.